These T cell receptor beta chains were read from a single sample in a study of blood T cell repertoires in COVID-19. Profiled with immunoSEQ multiplex PCR; TCRdb holds only in-frame clones, not every one. The repertoire holds under 200,000 clones, with about 80% as singletons. Sequenced sample: peripheral blood. These receptors originate from a man between 65 and 80 years old with active or convalescent COVID-19. CDR3s include the opening cysteine and the closing phenylalanine or tryptophan. Each record gives: V gene, CDR3 protein.

>TRBV7-9
CASRGTGTTYGYTF
>TRBV19
CASSIEPGRNQPQHF
>TRBV6-1
CASSESSGLGEAFF
>TRBV7-2
CASSLYGQGNTGELFF
>TRBV11-3
CASSLGADTEAFF
>TRBV6-5
CASRPPLDTYTEAFF
>TRBV20-1
CSASPTAGNTIYF
>TRBV5-1
CASSTDRVSSPLHF
>TRBV10-1
CASSEWRENEQYF
>TRBV30
CAWRSSGDQPQHF
>TRBV5-1
CASSLAGVYHEQFF